This is a list of T cell receptor beta chains from one sample in a study of OX40 agonist ivuxolimab in advanced cancers. Only in-frame clones appear in the TCRdb table, and some are missing; sequencing was by immunoSEQ multiplex PCR. The sample holds around 90,000 clones; roughly 90% are singletons and the top ten take roughly 2.1%. Source: CD4+ or CD8+ T cells sorted from blood, taken in a trial of the OX40 agonist ivuxolimab. These receptors all stem from an adult with an advanced solid tumor such as melanoma, head and neck, liver or kidney cancer. CDR3s include the opening cysteine and the closing phenylalanine or tryptophan. The D gene is left open where the match is weak. The size of a clone is reported for some rows only, either as once, few or many, or as a class for expanded clones.

clone size | J gene | V gene | D gene | CDR3 DNA | CDR3 protein
once | TRBJ2-1 | TRBV6-4 | TRBD1 | TGTGCCAGCAGTGATTCCGACAGGGCTATATACAATGAGCAGTTCTTC | CASSDSDRAIYNEQFF
- | TRBJ1-2 | TRBV28 | TRBD1 | TGTGCCAGCAAACAGGGGATAGAAGGCTACACCTTC | CASKQGIEGYTF
- | TRBJ1-5 | TRBV7-2 | TRBD1 | TGTGCCAGCAGCCCTACAGGGGACAGTGGCAATCAGCCCCAGCATTTT | CASSPTGDSGNQPQHF
once | TRBJ2-4 | TRBV6-1 | - | TGTGCCAGCAGTGAACTCGTTGGAGGGTTTGGGTCCAAAAACATTCAGTACTTC | CASSELVGGFGSKNIQYF
- | TRBJ1-1 | TRBV5-1 | - | TGCGCCAGCAGCTTGGGGGAGGGAATCACTGAAGCTTTCTTT | CASSLGEGITEAFF
- | TRBJ1-3 | TRBV6-6 | TRBD1 | TGTGCCAGCAGTCCGACAGGGCTTGGAAACACCATATATTTT | CASSPTGLGNTIYF
- | TRBJ1-4 | TRBV28 | - | TGTGCCAGCAGTTCATCCCAGGGGAGAGAAAAACTGTTTTTT | CASSSSQGREKLFF
- | TRBJ1-2 | TRBV6-5 | TRBD1 | TGTGCCAGCAGTTCCGGGACAGGGTCAGCTAACTATGGCTACACCTTC | CASSSGTGSANYGYTF
- | TRBJ2-3 | TRBV27 | TRBD2 | TGTGCCAGCTCCTGGCGACTAGCCACAGATACGCAGTATTTT | CASSWRLATDTQYF
- | TRBJ2-1 | TRBV7-9 | TRBD1 | TGTGCCAGCAGCAAAGGGACAGGGGGCAACAATGAGCAGTTCTTC | CASSKGTGGNNEQFF
- | TRBJ2-2 | TRBV18 | TRBD1 | TGTGCCAGCTCCACGGGACAGGGGTCCACCGGGGAGCTGTTTTTT | CASSTGQGSTGELFF
- | TRBJ2-7 | TRBV10-3 | - | TGTGCCATCAGGTCGGCAACCAGGACGGCCTCCGAGCAGTACTTC | CAIRSATRTASEQYF
- | TRBJ1-1 | TRBV11-2 | - | TGTGCCAGCAGCTTTTCAGAGAACACTGAAGCTTTCTTT | CASSFSENTEAFF
- | TRBJ2-3 | TRBV28 | - | TGTGCCAGCAGTCAAGTCATGGGCACAGATACGCAGTATTTT | CASSQVMGTDTQYF
- | TRBJ2-7 | TRBV14 | - | TGTGCCAGCAGCCAAGATACACTCCACGTAAGCGAGCAGTACTTC | CASSQDTLHVSEQYF
- | TRBJ2-7 | TRBV20-1 | - | TGCAGTGCTAGAGGTGGCTACGAGCAGTACTTC | CSARGGYEQYF